This TCR beta chain is from a study of read filtering for tumor transcriptome and immune sequencing. The library was built from 400 ng RNA with molecular barcoded adaptors for alpha/delta and beta/gamma chains. TCRdb re-called the reads with MiXCR, one entry per CDR3 protein. The data contain about 22,000 distinct CDR3 sequences, roughly 13% of them singletons. Trimming took 4 bases from V and 3 from J; bases not matched to a gene: 6. The CDR3 totals 16 residues. Germline V gene sequence: CDR1 MDHEN, CDR2 SYDVKM. Only a few counts were recorded for this clonotype. The receptor was derived from a donor over 35 with multiple myeloma. The sequencing sample was made of a population of CD138-negative cells sorted from bone marrow. The genes are TRBV28 and TRBJ2-1; TRBD2 matches at 10 bases. CDR3 residues: CASSSGTSANYNEQFF. The CDR3 DNA sequence: TGTGCCAGCAGTTCCGGGACTAGCGCTAACTACAATGAGCAGTTCTTC.